One and the same sample provided the 2 T cell receptor beta chains below, sequenced in a study of blood T cell repertoires in COVID-19. Here immunoSEQ multiplex PCR was the method, and the copy in TCRdb shows in-frame clones only, minus some. The data contain 140,000 or so clones, about 83% of them singletons. The sequenced material came from peripheral blood. These receptors all come from a young man with COVID-19, enrolled during active disease.

The V and J genes are TRBV28 and TRBJ2-7; 8 bases match TRBD2. The junction had 10 bases not matched to a gene; V was cut back by 5 bases and J by 4 bases. The CDR3 loop spans 15 amino acids. The V gene's germline CDR1 is MDHEN and CDR2 SYDVKM. The CDR3 loop is CASSHRSGRLYEQYF. The CDR3 nucleotides read TGTGCCAGCAGTCACCGGAGCGGGAGACTGTACGAGCAGTACTTC.

J is TRBJ1-4 and V is TRBV19; 10 positions agree with TRBD1. The V gene's germline CDR1 is LNHDA and CDR2 SQIVND (reference sequence). V lost 5 bases, J lost 0 bases, and 9 bases stayed unmatched. This CDR3 is 18 amino acids long. The CDR3 reads CASSVSGQGSSTNEKLFF. In DNA, the CDR3 is TGTGCCAGTAGTGTATCGGGACAGGGGTCTTCAACTAATGAAAAACTGTTTTTT.